The rows below give T cell receptor beta chains drawn from one sample of a study of blood T cells in healthy people across ages. TCRdb fed the 5' RACE reads into MiXCR, producing one record per CDR3 protein. The sample has 650,000 to 1,000,000 distinct CDR3 sequences; 30% to 45% are singletons. Specimen: blood. The receptors originated from a man younger than 30 in good health. CDR3s include the opening cysteine and the closing phenylalanine or tryptophan. The order of the fields is D gene, V gene, J gene, clone size, CDR3 protein, CDR3 DNA. A D gene is named only where the DNA matches it firmly. Clone size is given for some rows only: seen once, a few or many times, or a class if the clone is expanded.

.	TRBV3-1	TRBJ2-5	few	CASSRDWSKQTQYF	TGTGCCAGCAGCAGGGACTGGTCCAAACAAACCCAGTACTTC
.	TRBV20-1	TRBJ2-3	many	CSAPDGGEGTDTQYF	TGCAGTGCCCCAGATGGGGGAGAAGGCACAGATACGCAGTATTTT
.	TRBV9	TRBJ1-2	.	CASSVREKRGGYTF	TGTGCCAGCAGCGTAAGGGAAAAGAGAGGAGGCTACACCTTC
.	TRBV7-2	TRBJ2-1	many	CASSLDRQMQFF	TGTGCCAGCAGCTTAGATCGGCAGATGCAGTTCTTC
.	TRBV2	TRBJ2-1	few	CASSGRDVYNEQFF	TGTGCCAGCAGTGGAAGGGACGTCTACAATGAGCAGTTCTTC
.	TRBV27	TRBJ2-2	.	CASSLSTRPTGELFF	TGTGCCAGCAGTTTATCAACTAGACCCACCGGGGAGCTGTTTTTT
.	TRBV4-2	TRBJ2-6	few	CASSPKGGSGANVLTF	TGTGCCAGCAGCCCCAAAGGGGGATCCGGGGCCAACGTCCTGACTTTC
.	TRBV7-2	TRBJ2-7	few	CASSLSALMQRQYF	TGTGCCAGCAGCTTATCGGCCTTAATGCAACGGCAGTACTTC
.	TRBV5-1	TRBJ1-1	few	CASSLVTGKVNTEAFF	TGCGCCAGCAGCTTGGTTACAGGGAAGGTGAACACTGAAGCTTTCTTT
TRBD2	TRBV7-2	TRBJ2-5	.	CASSLGGEGYNEQYF	TGTGCCAGCAGCTTAGGAGGGGAGGGGTACAATGAGCAGTACTTC
.	TRBV6-5	TRBJ1-2	many	CASSYGQRRGYGYTF	TGTGCCAGCAGTTACGGACAGAGAAGGGGCTATGGCTACACCTTC
.	TRBV5-1	TRBJ2-5	few	CASSRTEQGKGETQYF	TGCGCCAGCAGCCGCACCGAACAGGGTAAAGGAGAGACCCAGTACTTC
.	TRBV27	TRBJ2-7	few	CASSPLPSSYNEQYF	TGTGCCAGCAGTCCCCTCCCGAGCTCCTACAATGAGCAGTACTTC
.	TRBV20-1	TRBJ1-2	.	CSARDQRYSPNYGYTF	TGCAGTGCTAGAGACCAAAGATATAGCCCGAACTATGGCTACACCTTC
TRBD2	TRBV7-2	TRBJ2-3	.	CASSLGGLAGGPRTDTQYF	TGTGCCAGCAGCTTAGGGGGGCTAGCGGGGGGGCCGCGCACAGATACGCAGTATTTT
TRBD1	TRBV30	TRBJ2-6	.	CSGTGAVGANVLTF	TGTTCCGGGACAGGGGCGGTTGGGGCCAACGTCCTGACTTTC
.	TRBV9	TRBJ2-1	many	CASSVWGDLSSYNEQFF	TGTGCCAGCAGCGTATGGGGCGACTTAAGCTCCTACAATGAGCAGTTCTTC
TRBD1	TRBV4-1	TRBJ1-1	.	CASSLQQGDTEAFF	TGCGCCAGCAGCCTACAACAGGGGGACACTGAAGCTTTCTTT
.	TRBV29-1	TRBJ1-1	few	CSVRGLDTEAFF	TGCAGCGTACGGGGATTGGACACTGAAGCTTTCTTT
TRBD1	TRBV5-6	TRBJ2-7	.	CASSLPQGANEQYF	TGTGCCAGCAGCTTGCCACAGGGGGCTAATGAGCAGTACTTC
TRBD1	TRBV12-3/TRBV12-4	TRBJ2-1	.	CASSFSPRGHEQFF	TGTGCCAGCAGTTTCAGTCCCAGGGGGCATGAGCAGTTCTTC
.	TRBV5-1	TRBJ2-1	few	CASSLYQSSYNEQFF	TGCGCCAGCAGCTTATACCAGAGCTCCTACAATGAGCAGTTCTTC
.	TRBV10-2	TRBJ2-7	.	CASGWHVYEQYF	TGCGCCAGCGGGTGGCACGTCTACGAGCAGTACTTC
TRBD1	TRBV6-2/TRBV6-3	TRBJ1-5	few	CASSYAGQGSNQPQHF	TGTGCCAGCAGTTACGCGGGACAGGGGTCGAATCAGCCCCAGCATTTT
.	TRBV5-5	TRBJ1-1	few	CASSLGVYTEAFF	TGTGCCAGCAGCTTGGGCGTCTACACTGAAGCTTTCTTT
.	TRBV4-2	TRBJ2-7	few	CASSQEEGGYYEQYF	TGTGCCAGCAGCCAAGAAGAGGGTGGATACTACGAGCAGTACTTC
.	TRBV6-6	TRBJ2-7	.	CASSQDTGSEQYF	TGTGCCAGCAGCCAGGACACGGGCTCCGAGCAGTACTTC
.	TRBV5-1	TRBJ2-1	few	CASSLEFGGQGNEQFF	TGCGCCAGCAGCTTAGAGTTTGGGGGCCAGGGGAATGAGCAGTTCTTC
.	TRBV6-5	TRBJ2-3	many	CASSYRVTDTQYF	TGTGCCAGCAGTTACAGGGTCACAGATACGCAGTATTTT
.	TRBV20-1	TRBJ1-2	.	CSGPGYYGYTF	TGCAGTGGCCCGGGGTACTATGGCTACACCTTC
TRBD1	TRBV19	TRBJ2-2	few	CASKGQRTTGELFF	TGTGCCAGTAAGGGACAGAGGACCACCGGGGAGCTGTTTTTT
.	TRBV12-3/TRBV12-4	TRBJ1-5	.	CASSPSLGPGDQPQHF	TGTGCCAGCAGCCCCAGTCTCGGGCCCGGGGATCAGCCCCAGCATTTT
.	TRBV24-1	TRBJ2-1	few	CATSDPGVQGGNEQFF	TGTGCCACCAGTGACCCCGGGGTCCAGGGGGGGAATGAGCAGTTCTTC
TRBD1	TRBV12-3/TRBV12-4	TRBJ1-2	few	CASSPRDRDYYGYTF	TGTGCCAGCAGTCCCCGGGACAGGGATTACTATGGCTACACCTTC
TRBD2	TRBV7-2	TRBJ2-3	few	CASSLGSASGGPDTQYF	TGTGCCAGCAGCTTAGGGTCCGCTAGCGGGGGGCCAGATACGCAGTATTTT
.	TRBV6-6	TRBJ1-1	.	CASSYSTPPSTEAFF	TGTGCCAGCAGTTACTCGACCCCGCCGAGCACTGAAGCTTTCTTT
.	TRBV20-1	TRBJ2-7	many	CSARAATREYF	TGCAGTGCTAGAGCGGCTACCCGGGAGTACTTC
TRBD2	TRBV9	TRBJ2-3	.	CASGVPGGMIDTQYF	TGTGCCAGCGGCGTTCCGGGGGGGATGATAGATACGCAGTATTTT
TRBD1	TRBV6-5	TRBJ2-2	.	CASSYATGMNTGELFF	TGTGCCAGCAGTTACGCGACAGGGATGAACACCGGGGAGCTGTTTTTT
.	TRBV6-2/TRBV6-3	TRBJ2-7	many	CASTNEYEQYF	TGTGCCAGCACCAACGAGTACGAGCAGTACTTC
.	TRBV6-6	TRBJ1-2	.	CASTEGGAGYTF	TGTGCCAGCACCGAAGGGGGGGCCGGCTACACCTTC
TRBD2	TRBV5-1	TRBJ2-3	.	CASSPSLANTDTQYF	TGCGCCAGCAGCCCCTCACTAGCGAACACAGATACGCAGTATTTT
.	TRBV30	TRBJ2-7	.	CAWSVTTGEQYF	TGTGCCTGGAGTGTAACTACGGGCGAGCAGTACTTC
.	TRBV20-1	TRBJ1-2	.	CSASGGSYGYTF	TGCAGTGCTAGCGGGGGATCCTATGGCTACACCTTC
.	TRBV29-1	TRBJ2-5	few	CSVEKGRTLQETQYF	TGCAGCGTTGAAAAGGGACGAACATTACAAGAGACCCAGTACTTC
.	TRBV4-3	TRBJ1-1	.	CASSQEVSQGTGTEAFF	TGCGCCAGCAGCCAGGAAGTCTCACAGGGTACGGGAACTGAAGCTTTCTTT
TRBD1	TRBV19	TRBJ1-1	once	CASSDLGTGGTEAFF	TGTGCCAGTAGTGATCTTGGGACAGGAGGAACTGAAGCTTTCTTT
TRBD2	TRBV10-3	TRBJ2-3	.	CAVAGQTDTQYF	TGTGCCGTAGCGGGGCAAACAGATACGCAGTATTTT
.	TRBV18	TRBJ1-1	.	CASSNAGDSEAFF	TGTGCCAGCTCCAACGCCGGGGACTCTGAAGCTTTCTTT
.	TRBV7-9	TRBJ2-3	few	CASSLAHWTDTQYF	TGTGCCAGCAGCTTAGCGCACTGGACAGATACGCAGTATTTT
.	TRBV6-2/TRBV6-3	TRBJ2-2	.	CASTPSVRNTGELFF	TGTGCCAGCACCCCCAGCGTCCGAAACACCGGGGAGCTGTTTTTT
TRBD2	TRBV2	TRBJ2-7	.	CASSESAGVSYKQYF	TGTGCCAGCAGTGAATCGGCGGGGGTTTCCTACAAGCAGTACTTC
.	TRBV5-1	TRBJ2-1	few	CASSLADSRTFNEQFF	TGCGCCAGCAGCTTGGCTGACAGCCGAACCTTTAATGAGCAGTTCTTC